This section outlines one T cell receptor (beta chain) sequence together with its context. Here immunoSEQ multiplex PCR was the method, and the copy in TCRdb shows in-frame clones only, minus some. The table has around 370,000 clones, 87% seen once. The sample originates from a study of blood T cell repertoires in COVID-19. Enrollment of patients from Seattle took place during active infection, with longitudinal follow-up. The CDR3 has 14 residues. The trim removed 7 bases at V and 2 bases at J, leaving 3 bases unmatched. Germline CDR1 LNHDA, CDR2 SQIVND (reference sequence). Sequenced material: peripheral blood. The gene calls are TRBV19 and TRBJ1-3; 9 nucleotides agree with TRBD1. This receptor was identified in a woman between 45 and 65 years old with COVID-19, enrolled during active disease. The CDR3, as DNA: TGTGCCAGTACCACAGGGGGCACTGGAAACACCATATATTTT. Its protein product is CASTTGGTGNTIYF.